This T cell receptor (beta chain) appears in the sequencing data of a study of T cells in women clearing cervical HPV infection. With regard to this clone: The read falls 3 residues short of the CDR3 end, and the missing part is taken from the germline J gene.

Germline V CDR1 and CDR2: WNHNN, SYGVQD (reference sequence). The CDR3 covers 14 residues. V was pared by 7 bases and J by 8 bases, with 17 bases between. Assay: immunoSEQ multiplex PCR; the TCRdb copy retains only in-frame clones and omits some. Seen in this sample are fewer than 50,000 clones; the ten most common clones hold more than 1%. The clonotype comes from a woman between 18 and 70 years old with a cervical HPV16 infection that either progressed to CIN3+ or cleared (not recorded which). V and J are TRBV10-1 and TRBJ1-4; possible D gene TRBD1, 5 bases. The sequenced sample was blood buffy coat. CDR3 bases read: TGCGCCAGCATTCTCGGGGGGGGTGAGGAAAAA. It codes for CASILGGGEEK. The full-length CDR3 reads as CASILGGGEEKLFF.